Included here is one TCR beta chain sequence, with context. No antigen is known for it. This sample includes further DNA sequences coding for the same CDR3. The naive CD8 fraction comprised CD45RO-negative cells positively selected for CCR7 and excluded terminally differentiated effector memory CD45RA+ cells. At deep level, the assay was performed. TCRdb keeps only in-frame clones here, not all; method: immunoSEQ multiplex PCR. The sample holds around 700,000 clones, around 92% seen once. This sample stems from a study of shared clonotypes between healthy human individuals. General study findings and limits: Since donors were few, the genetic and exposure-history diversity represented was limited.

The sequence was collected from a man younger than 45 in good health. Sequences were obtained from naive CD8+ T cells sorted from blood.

This chain's CDR3 is CASSLGSYNEQFF. In nucleotides, the CDR3 is TGTGCCAGCAGCTTGGGGTCCTACAATGAGCAGTTCTTC. The rearrangement joins TRBV5-6 to TRBJ2-1; D is ambiguous. Trimming left V 0 bases short and J 1 base short, with 2 bases between. CDR1 is SGHDT, CDR2 YYEEEE, per germline. This CDR3 is 13 amino acids long.